The subject of this entry is one T cell receptor beta chain. The data were obtained in a study of blood T cell repertoires in COVID-19. About the research overall: In each case, the material was cDNA or gDNA derived from T cells, B-cell-depleted T cells, or PBMCs.

Clones were read by immunoSEQ multiplex PCR, and TCRdb kept only the in-frame ones, dropping some. The sample records approximately 450,000 clones, roughly 85% being singletons. Cohort placement rested on clinical history that participants reported themselves. V shed 7 bases and J 0 bases; nucleotides not matched to a gene: 6. Germline V CDR1 and CDR2: MRHNA, SNTAGT. This CDR3 is 17 amino acids long. This chain uses TRBV6-4 with TRBJ2-1; 13 nucleotides line up with TRBD2. The specimen was PBMCs or T cells enriched from blood (not recorded which). This receptor was obtained from a woman aged 18-30 years with acute COVID-19. The CDR3 reads CASTVLAGGVSYNEQFF. The CDR3 nucleotides are TGTGCCAGCACCGTACTAGCGGGGGGGGTCTCCTACAATGAGCAGTTCTTC.